This T cell receptor beta chain stems from a study of technical replicates of blood from a few donors. Produced via immunoSEQ multiplex PCR; TCRdb's table is partial and in-frame only. Here the sample spans about 70,000 clones, roughly 94% being singletons. The V end was cut by 10 bases, the J end by 5 bases, with 9 bases between. The CDR3 totals 11 residues. The germline CDR1 and CDR2 sequences are SGHTA and FQGTGA. The chain recombines TRBV7-3 with TRBJ2-4; perhaps TRBD2 as D (5 bases). Sequencing was performed on T cells isolated from PBMCs. The receptor was derived from a human donor in good health. The DNA of the CDR3 is TGTGCCATCGGGATAGAAAACATTCAGTACTTC. Protein: CAIGIENIQYF.